The next 24 T cell receptor beta chains were all read from a single sample in a study of cytomegalovirus exposure and HLA in healthy donors. The primer mix had 60 Vbeta and 13 Jbeta primers. The table came from immunoSEQ multiplex PCR; TCRdb's copy has only in-frame clones and leaves some out. The data contain about 91,000 clones, approximately 86% of them singletons. Sequences were obtained from PBMCs. Receptors were obtained from a man younger than 45 in good health and CMV-seropositive.

There are a few counts of this clone. The chain couples TRBV15 to TRBJ1-6, with D tentatively TRBD1 (6 bases). Trimming shortened V by 1 base and J by 8 bases, and 12 bases separated the two germline ends. The germline V gene has CDR1 LNHNV and CDR2 YYDKDF (reference sequence). The CDR3 runs to 15 residues. The CDR3 region is CATSRAGTLDSPLHF. The CDR3 region has the DNA TGTGCCACCAGCAGAGCCGGGACACTTGATTCACCCCTCCACTTT.

This chain uses TRBV5-1 with TRBJ2-3, with TRBD2 matching over 13 bases. Germline V lookup: CDR1 SGHRS, CDR2 YFSETQ. This CDR3 spans 17 amino acids. Trimming removed 1 base from V and 2 bases from J; junction bases left unmatched: 4. The CDR3, as DNA: TGCGCCAGCAGCTTGTGGGGACTAGCGGGGAACACAGATACGCAGTATTTT. Amino acids: CASSLWGLAGNTDTQYF.

The chain uses TRBV19 and TRBJ2-4; no clear D gene. The germline V gene encodes CDR1 LNHDA and CDR2 SQIVND (reference sequence). This CDR3 has 14 amino acids. V was shortened by 2 bases and J by 2 bases, with 7 bases between the two germline ends. As DNA, the CDR3 is TGTGCCAGTAGTATATCCGAGTCCAAAAACATTCAGTACTTC. It is translated as CASSISESKNIQYF.

This clone showed up just a few times. This chain uses TRBV29-1 with TRBJ2-5, with no clear D. The J call is doubtful: the DNA matches TRBJ2-7 better. The CDR3 length is 12 residues. Germline V gene data show CDR1 as SQVTM and CDR2 as ANQGSEA. CDR3 amino acids: CSVVEQPYEQYF. DNA for the CDR3: TGCAGCGTTGTAGAACAGCCCTACGAGCAGTACTTC.

This sequence joins TRBV10-1 and TRBJ2-2; possible D gene TRBD1, 7 bases. V gave up 2 bases and J gave up 7 bases, with 17 bases separating them. The CDR3 extends over 16 amino acids. Germline V CDR1 and CDR2: WNHNN, SYGVQD (reference sequence). The CDR3 loop is CASSETEGAVGGELFF. In DNA form, the CDR3 reads TGCGCCAGCAGTGAGACGGAGGGGGCTGTCGGCGGGGAGCTGTTTTTT.

The sample holds one count of this clone. The chain joins TRBV11-2 to TRBJ2-7; D is perhaps TRBD1 (5 bases). The germline V gene encodes CDR1 SGHAT and CDR2 FQNNGV. The CDR3 contains 16 residues. The V and J ends lost 1 base and 6 bases respectively, with 19 bases between them. CDR3 loop: CASSLAQGYQGSEQYF. The CDR3 coding sequence is TGTGCCAGCAGCTTAGCTCAGGGCTACCAAGGTTCCGAGCAGTACTTC.

The chain links TRBV18 to TRBJ2-1; D might be TRBD1 (5 bases). From germline, CDR1 is KGHSH and CDR2 LQKENI. The CDR3 sequence is 13 residues long. The germline V and J ends were trimmed by 3 bases and 4 bases, with 7 bases remaining between them. The CDR3 coding sequence is TGTGCCAGCTCACCGGGGCCTTACAATGAGCAGTTCTTC. It codes for CASSPGPYNEQFF.

This chain joins TRBV19 and TRBJ2-5; TRBD1 agrees at 9 bases. V dropped 3 bases and J dropped 5; count of bases not matched to a gene: 10. Germline CDR1 LNHDA, CDR2 SQIVND (reference sequence). This CDR3 has 16 residues. CDR3 loop: CASSIGGQGRRETQYF. The CDR3 nucleotides are TGTGCCAGTAGTATCGGGGGACAGGGTCGTCGGGAGACCCAGTACTTC.

The CDR3 region is CASSEGLAGQETQYF. CDR3 DNA: TGCGCCAGCAGCGAGGGACTAGCGGGGCAAGAGACCCAGTACTTC. The chain joins TRBV5-1 to TRBJ2-5; 13 nucleotides line up with TRBD2. The germline gives CDR1 SGHRS, CDR2 YFSETQ. Losses at the gene ends were 4 bases for V and 2 bases for J; bases not matched to a gene: 2. The CDR3 covers 15 residues.

The chain uses TRBV5-1 and TRBJ1-1; 10 bases match TRBD1. The V segment lost 4 bases and the J segment 4 bases; nucleotides outside the gene matches: 4. The CDR3 sequence is 14 residues long. Germline lookup yields CDR1 SGHRS and CDR2 YFSETQ. The CDR3: CASSPWTGGTEAFF. CDR3 coding DNA: TGCGCCAGCAGCCCCTGGACAGGGGGCACTGAAGCTTTCTTT.

The V gene is TRBV28, the J gene TRBJ2-7; D call uncertain. Germline V gene sequence: CDR1 MDHEN, CDR2 SYDVKM. The V gene lost 4 bases and the J gene lost 2 bases, with 9 bases spanning the gap. The CDR3 sequence is 13 residues long. The CDR3 here is CASSSATTYEQYF. For the CDR3, the DNA is TGTGCCAGCAGTTCCGCAACTACCTACGAGCAGTACTTC.

The rearrangement uses TRBV27 and TRBJ1-2; no firm D call. V gave up 0 bases and J gave up 2 bases, with 10 bases separating them. CDR3 length: 15 amino acids. Germline CDR1 MNHEY, CDR2 SMNVEV (reference sequence). CDR3 residues: CASSLSPGGNYGYTF. In DNA form, the CDR3 reads TGTGCCAGCAGTTTATCCCCCGGAGGGAACTATGGCTACACCTTC.

The chain uses TRBV28 and TRBJ2-1, with TRBD2 matching over 7 bases. The CDR3 totals 16 residues. V lost 4 bases, J lost 2 bases, and 8 bases stayed unmatched. CDR1 and CDR2 (germline): MDHEN, SYDVKM. DNA for the CDR3: TGTGCCAGCAGTTCGTGGGGGGGAGTTGCCTACAATGAGCAGTTCTTC. Its protein product is CASSSWGGVAYNEQFF. Looking up the rest from reference TRBV28 and TRBJ2-1 gives the full variable domain: DVKVTQSSRYLVKRTGEKVFLECVQDMDHENMFWYRQDPGLGLRLIYFSYDVKMKEKGDIPEGYSVSREKKERFSLILESASTNQTSMYLCASSSWGGVAYNEQFFGPGTRLTVL.

V gene TRBV19 combines with J gene TRBJ2-7; 11 nucleotides agree with TRBD2. The junction had 18 bases not matched to a gene; V was cut back by 10 bases and J by 4 bases. CDR1 and CDR2 (germline): LNHDA, SQIVND (reference sequence). The CDR3 extends over 17 amino acids. CDR3 residues: CATFGQRIAGGPYEQYF. The CDR3 DNA is TGTGCCACCTTCGGACAGAGAATAGCGGGAGGGCCGTACGAGCAGTACTTC.

The rearrangement links TRBV4-2 to TRBJ2-4; 9 nucleotides line up with TRBD2. CDR3 size: 17 residues. In germline, CDR1 is LGHNA, CDR2 YNFKEQ. V lost 2 bases to trimming and J lost 1 base; unmatched junction nucleotides: 6. The CDR3 loop is CASSQPRGTSAKNIQYF. DNA for the CDR3: TGTGCCAGCAGCCAACCGAGAGGGACTAGCGCCAAAAACATTCAGTACTTC.

The chain joins TRBV19 to TRBJ1-1; D is unresolved. Trimming took 1 base from V and 2 from J, leaving 8 bases between them. This CDR3 has 14 residues. Germline lookup yields CDR1 LNHDA and CDR2 SQIVND (reference sequence). CDR3 sequence reads: CASSIGSVNTEAFF. The CDR3 DNA reads as TGTGCCAGTAGTATAGGAAGCGTAAACACTGAAGCTTTCTTT.

The chain joins TRBV2 to TRBJ2-7, with TRBD2 matching over 11 bases. The CDR3 spans 15 residues. In germline, CDR1 is SNHLY, CDR2 FYNNEI. Losses at the gene ends were 4 bases for V and 3 bases for J; bases not matched to a gene: 5. The DNA of the CDR3 is TGTGCCAGCAGTGTTGGACTAGCGGGCTACTACGAGCAGTACTTC. Its protein is CASSVGLAGYYEQYF.

The chain joins TRBV28 to TRBJ1-1; possible D gene TRBD1, 5 bases. Deletions cut 2 bases from V and 1 base from J, with 14 bases between. This CDR3 contains 16 residues. In germline, CDR1 is MDHEN, CDR2 SYDVKM. CDR3 bases: TGTGCCAGCAGTTTAATCCAGGGAAAAGGGAACACTGAAGCTTTCTTT. Protein: CASSLIQGKGNTEAFF.

The gene calls are TRBV11-2 and TRBJ2-3, with D possibly TRBD1 on 6 matching bases. Per the germline V gene, CDR1 is SGHAT and CDR2 is FQNNGV. The CDR3 has 14 amino acids. Trimming pared 5 bases from V and 2 bases from J, leaving 11 bases between. The CDR3 protein is CASSLGQPTDTQYF. The CDR3, as DNA: TGTGCCAGCAGCCTAGGACAGCCCACAGATACGCAGTATTTT.

The chain has TRBV28 and TRBJ1-4; 7 nucleotides align to TRBD1. Per the germline V gene, CDR1 is MDHEN and CDR2 is SYDVKM. Losses at the gene ends were 5 bases for V and 6 bases for J; bases not matched to a gene: 9. The CDR3 covers 15 residues. This CDR3 reads CASSGPGGGDEKLFF. CDR3 bases: TGTGCCAGCAGTGGCCCAGGAGGGGGCGATGAAAAACTGTTTTTT.

V and J are TRBV6-6 and TRBJ2-3, with 12 bases fitting TRBD2. J gave up 6 bases and V 7 bases, and 8 bases lay outside the gene matches. This CDR3 region has 15 residues. Germline CDR1 MNHNY, CDR2 SVGAGI (reference sequence). CDR3 residues: CASKGLAGGPDTQYF. DNA for the CDR3: TGTGCCAGCAAGGGGCTAGCGGGAGGGCCGGATACGCAGTATTTT.

The chain uses TRBV5-1 and TRBJ1-2; the match to TRBD1 covers 8 bases. Trimming took 4 bases from V and 4 from J; bases not matched to a gene: 6. The germline V gene encodes CDR1 SGHRS and CDR2 YFSETQ. The CDR3 is 14 residues long. The CDR3 is CASSPDREVYGYTF. In DNA, the CDR3 is TGCGCCAGCAGCCCGGACAGGGAAGTCTATGGCTACACCTTC.

The chain carries TRBV20-1 and TRBJ2-7; D call uncertain. The CDR3 loop spans 11 amino acids. Trimming removed 4 bases from V and 5 bases from J, with 9 bases in between. Germline V gene sequence: CDR1 DFQATT, CDR2 SNEGSKA (reference sequence). In DNA form, the CDR3 reads TGCAGTGCTAAACTCTCGCACGAGCAGTACTTC. This encodes CSAKLSHEQYF.

A note on this clone: Distinct nucleotide sequences in the sample also encode this CDR3. CDR3 nucleotide sequence: TGTGCCAGCAGCCCAACAGGGACCTACGAGCAGTACTTC. This encodes CASSPTGTYEQYF. The V and J genes are TRBV27 and TRBJ2-7, with a weak D call TRBD1 (6 bases). Germline CDR1 and CDR2: MNHEY and SMNVEV (reference sequence). The CDR3 spans 13 residues. With 6 bases removed from V and 2 bases from J, the gap between germline ends came to 11 bases.